A single sample is the source of the 22 T cell receptor beta chains below, sequenced in a study of metastatic and nonmetastatic thyroid tumors (dated by TCRdb to the early 2020s). Library preparation employed PCR. Sequencing relied on an Illumina HiSeq 4000. TCRdb ran its own pipeline on the public reads, namely fastp trimming at Q25 and MiXCR clone calling, and kept in-frame beta chains. Recorded for this sample are some 41,000 clones; roughly 27% of them occurred a single time. 9.9% of the sample lies in the top ten. None of the patients had been given any treatment before thyroid surgery. The source material was blood. These receptors originate from a male donor with papillary thyroid cancer or a benign thyroid nodule (not recorded which). Some clones in this sample may be carry-over from other donors' samples.

In this sample, this clone turned up a few times. The chain recombines TRBV24-1 with TRBJ1-5, with D possibly TRBD1 on 5 matching bases. Trimming cost V 2 bases and J 7 bases, with 11 bases left between them. In germline, CDR1 is KGHDR, CDR2 SFDVKD. The CDR3 length is 14 residues. CDR3 protein: CATSDWGSGQPQHF. Written as DNA, the CDR3 is TGTGCCACCAGTGATTGGGGGTCGGGACAGCCCCAGCATTTT.

This clone was recorded a few times. This rearrangement joins TRBV19 to TRBJ1-2, with TRBD1 identical over 8 bases. This CDR3 is 14 amino acids long. The trim removed 5 bases at V and 10 bases at J, leaving 12 bases unmatched. CDR1 and CDR2 from the germline V gene are LNHDA and SQIVND (reference sequence). Here the CDR3 DNA reads TGTGCCAGTAGTCCCTCGACAGGGGTCGTTGTCTACACCTTC. Amino acids: CASSPSTGVVVYTF.

This clone appeared a few times. The genes are TRBV6-1 and TRBJ2-7; the D is unclear. Germline loops: CDR1 MNHNS, CDR2 SASEGT. Trimming stripped 8 bases from V and 6 bases from J, with 23 bases between. This CDR3 has 15 amino acids. The CDR3 loop is CASSPRGSRRSEQYF. The CDR3 DNA follows: TGTGCCAGCTCCCCCCGTGGCTCTCGAAGGTCCGAGCAGTACTTC.

In this sample, this clone turned up a few times. The chain is built from TRBV27 and TRBJ2-7; TRBD1 aligns across 7 bases. The CDR3 length is 15 residues. The trim removed 0 bases at V and 0 bases at J, leaving 2 bases unmatched. Germline assignment: CDR1 MNHEY and CDR2 SMNVEV (reference sequence). The CDR3 DNA follows: TGTGCCAGCAGTTTATCGGGACAGAGCTCCTACGAGCAGTACTTC. Residues: CASSLSGQSSYEQYF.

A remark on this clone: Relative to the germline gene, one junction end is altered; a read error may explain this. The gene calls are TRBV5-1 and TRBJ2-5; 8 bases align to TRBD2. The length of the CDR3 is 15 residues. CDR1 is SGHRS, CDR2 YFSETQ, per germline. Written as DNA, the CDR3 is TGCGCCAGCAGATCTCAACAGGACGGGAGGGAGACACAGTACTTC. Translated, it gives CASRSQQDGRETQYF.

This clone has a handful of counts. The chain combines TRBV12-3 or TRBV12-4 with TRBJ2-2, with D perhaps TRBD1 (6 bases). V was pared by 8 bases and J by 0 bases, with 13 bases between. The CDR3 has 15 residues. The CDR3: CASYPGHPNTGELFF. The CDR3 DNA follows: TGTGCCAGCTATCCGGGACACCCGAACACCGGGGAGCTGTTTTTT.

This clone is a singleton in its sample. The genes are TRBV20-1 and TRBJ2-3; 11 nucleotides match TRBD2. The trim removed 4 bases at V and 4 bases at J, leaving 1 base unmatched. Germline CDR1 is DFQATT and CDR2 is SNEGSKA (reference sequence). CDR3 length: 13 amino acids. In DNA, the CDR3 is TGCAGTGCTAAACTAGCGGGAGCAGATACGCAGTATTTT. This codes for CSAKLAGADTQYF.

The V call is TRBV7-2, the J call TRBJ1-5; D is uncertain. Trimming stripped 7 bases from V and 6 bases from J, with 13 bases between. CDR1 and CDR2 from the germline V gene are SGHTA and FQGNSA. The CDR3 is 13 amino acids. The CDR3 nucleotides are TGTGCCAGCAACCACGGGGAGGGTCAGCCCCAGCATTTT. Residues: CASNHGEGQPQHF.

This clone was observed a handful of times. At one of its ends the junction is not consistent with the germline gene, which may arise from a read error. V usage is TRBV2 and J usage is TRBJ1-5; D remains ambiguous. This CDR3 contains 13 residues. In germline, CDR1 is SNHLY, CDR2 FYNNEI. The CDR3 loop is CASSMGSGQTQHF. CDR3 nucleotide sequence: TGTGCAAGCAGTATGGGTAGTGGGCAGACCCAGCATTTT.

This chain uses TRBV5-1 with TRBJ2-1; D might be TRBD1 or TRBD2, each matching 5 bases. V was clipped by 0 bases and J by 12 bases, with 25 bases between them. This CDR3 comprises 17 residues. Germline CDR1 SGHRS, CDR2 YFSETQ. As DNA, the CDR3 is TGCGCCAGCAGCTTGGCCTGGCGCAGCCTTATTTGGGACCCGCAGTTCTTC. Its translation: CASSLAWRSLIWDPQFF.

This clone showed up just a few times. The rearrangement uses TRBV28 and TRBJ2-7; the D gene is possibly TRBD1 (5 bases). The CDR3 spans 12 residues. Trimming left V 7 bases short and J 1 base short, with 8 bases between. Germline V lookup: CDR1 MDHEN, CDR2 SYDVKM. CDR3 sequence reads: CASTDSSYEQYF. The DNA for the CDR3 is TGTGCCAGCACTGACAGTTCCTACGAGCAGTACTTC. The full variable domain, rest sourced from reference TRBV28 and TRBJ2-7, is DVKVTQSSRYLVKRTGEKVFLECVQDMDHENMFWYRQDPGLGLRLIYFSYDVKMKEKGDIPEGYSVSREKKERFSLILESASTNQTSMYLCASTDSSYEQYFGPGTRLTVT.

This clone has more than one count but fewer than ten. J is TRBJ2-2 and V is TRBV6-5; possibly TRBD1 or TRBD2 for D (5 bases each). Trimming left V 2 bases short and J 6 bases short, with 16 bases between. The CDR3 covers 16 residues. The germline CDR1 and CDR2 sequences are MNHEY and SVGAGI. This chain's CDR3 is CASSYGTPVLAGELFF. In DNA, the CDR3 is TGTGCCAGCAGTTACGGGACCCCAGTTCTCGCCGGGGAGCTGTTTTTT.

At least ten counts were recorded for this clone. The chain combines TRBV10-3 with TRBJ2-5, with TRBD2 matching 10 bases. The CDR3 length is 16 residues. Germline assignment: CDR1 ENHRY and CDR2 SYGVKD. V shed 2 bases, J shed 1 base, and the junction held 4 bases outside the gene matches. The CDR3 coding sequence is TGTGCCATCAGTGAGACTAGCGGGACGAGCCAAGAGACCCAGTACTTC. This codes for CAISETSGTSQETQYF.

The J gene is TRBJ2-1, the V gene TRBV20-1; 9 bases align to TRBD2. In germline, CDR1 is DFQATT, CDR2 SNEGSKA (reference sequence). V lost 2 bases and J lost 3; bases outside the gene matches: 11. This CDR3 has 17 amino acids. CDR3 region: CSARYGLAGGLYNEQFF. For the CDR3, the DNA is TGCAGTGCTAGATACGGTTTGGCGGGAGGGCTCTACAATGAGCAGTTCTTC.

This clone was picked up many times. This chain connects TRBV7-9 to TRBJ2-5; possibly TRBD1 for D (7 bases). Trimming removed 4 bases from V and 2 bases from J, with 11 bases in between. CDR3 length: 14 amino acids. Germline CDR1 and CDR2: SEHNR and FQNEAQ (reference sequence). CDR3 sequence (DNA): TGTGCCAGCAGCTCGGCAGGGGGGCAAGAGACCCAGTACTTC. Its translation: CASSSAGGQETQYF.

This clone has a count of ten or more. A much more abundant neighbour one base away suggests this may be a read error. V gene TRBV6-6 combines with J gene TRBJ1-5; D is unclear. This CDR3 has 13 residues. Germline V gives CDR1 MNHNY, CDR2 SVGAGI (reference sequence). Between the trimmed V and J ends, which lost 0 bases and 11 bases, there was a span of 11 bases. The CDR3 loop reads CASSYSRRAAQHF. The CDR3 DNA reads as TGTGCCAGCAGTTACTCGAGGAGGGCCGCCCAGCATTTT.

This clone was recorded many times. The chain joins TRBV7-8 to TRBJ2-1; tentatively, D is TRBD1 (5 bases). The CDR3 is 12 residues long. The V gene's germline CDR1 is SGHVS and CDR2 FQNEAQ. The V end lost 5 bases, the J end lost 13 bases, and 15 bases lay between the germline ends. CDR3 region: CASSIMQGSQFF. The CDR3 DNA follows: TGTGCCAGCAGCATTATGCAGGGTTCCCAGTTCTTC.

Notes on this clone: The junction shows a germline mismatch at one end, possibly a read error. The rearrangement links TRBV27 to TRBJ2-3; D possibly corresponds to TRBD2 (5 bases). Germline assignment: CDR1 MNHEY and CDR2 SMNVEV (reference sequence). The CDR3 has 16 amino acids. CDR3 sequence (DNA): TGTCCCAGCACCCCCTCCCGTGACTACTTCACAGATACGCAGTATTTT. Residues: CPSTPSRDYFTDTQYF.

This clone has more than one count but fewer than ten. The chain employs TRBV24-1 and TRBJ2-2; TRBD1 aligns across 8 bases. This CDR3 has 12 residues. CDR1 and CDR2 (germline): KGHDR, SFDVKD. V was pared by 9 bases and J by 10 bases, with 6 bases of the junction left unmatched. The CDR3 DNA follows: TGTGCCACCCAGGGGGCGTCCGTGGAGCTGTTTTTT. Encoded protein: CATQGASVELFF.

This clone was counted many times. Being one base from a much bigger clone, this may be a read error. This chain connects TRBV28 to TRBJ2-1; D remains ambiguous. CDR3 length: 13 residues. Germline CDR1 MDHEN, CDR2 SYDVKM. CDR3 protein: CAGSPRLTGEQFF. DNA of the CDR3: TGTGCCGGCAGTCCCCGACTGACGGGTGAGCAGTTCTTC. Using reference TRBV28 and TRBJ2-1 for the parts outside the CDR3, the full variable domain is DVKVTQSSRYLVKRTGEKVFLECVQDMDHENMFWYRQDPGLGLRLIYFSYDVKMKEKGDIPEGYSVSREKKERFSLILESASTNQTSMYLCAGSPRLTGEQFFGPGTRLTVL.

This clone has a count of ten or more. The chain couples TRBV12-3 or TRBV12-4 to TRBJ2-1; 12 bases map to TRBD2. The V segment lost 6 bases and the J segment 2 bases; nucleotides outside the gene matches: 5. There are 16 residues in the CDR3. CDR3 region: CASSPRTSGAYNEQFF. For the CDR3, the DNA is TGTGCCAGCAGCCCTCGGACTAGCGGGGCCTACAATGAGCAGTTCTTC.

The V and J genes are TRBV5-1 and TRBJ1-2, with 11 bases fitting TRBD1. The CDR3 runs to 14 residues. Germline lookup yields CDR1 SGHRS and CDR2 YFSETQ. V trimming: 7 bases; J trimming: 3 bases; junction bases outside the gene matches: 5. In nucleotides, the CDR3 is TGCGCCAGCCGCCCGGGACAGGGGGACTATGGCTACACCTTC. As protein: CASRPGQGDYGYTF. The full variable domain, completed using reference TRBV5-1 and TRBJ1-2, is KAGVTQTPRYLIKTRGQQVTLSCSPISGHRSVSWYQQTPGQGLQFLFEYFSETQRNKGNFPGRFSGRQFSNSRSEMNVSTLELGDSALYLCASRPGQGDYGYTFGSGTRLTVV.